Listed here are 27 T cell receptor beta chains from one sample, sequenced in a study of T cell repertoires in cytomegalovirus infection. Their specific antigens are unknown. TCRdb fed the reads into MiXCR, producing one record per CDR3 protein. Of some 560,000 distinct CDR3 sequences listed, 40% were seen once; the top ten hold 48%. The sample was cultured PBMCs, taken from culture after CMV antigen stimulation. The receptors derive from a human donor in good health (CMV status not recorded). Some clones in this sample may be carry-over from other donors' samples.

The sample holds a few counts of this clonotype. The rearrangement uses TRBV20-1 and TRBJ2-1, with unresolved D. Looked up from germline, CDR1 is DFQATT and CDR2 is SNEGSKA (reference sequence). Trimming shortened V by 5 bases and J by 0 bases, and 11 bases separated the two germline ends. The CDR3 length is 14 residues. CDR3: CSAHTPYSYNEQFF. The CDR3 DNA is TGCAGTGCTCATACTCCGTACTCCTACAATGAGCAGTTCTTC.

J is TRBJ2-1 and V is TRBV7-2; 12 nucleotides line up with TRBD2. The V gene's germline CDR1 is SGHTA and CDR2 FQGNSA. CDR3 size: 16 residues. With V trimmed by 4 bases and J by 7 bases, 8 bases remained unmatched. The CDR3 sequence is CASSSTSGGYRNEQFF. The CDR3 nucleotides read TGTGCCAGCAGCTCGACTAGCGGGGGATATAGAAATGAGCAGTTCTTC.

The rearrangement uses TRBV7-2 and TRBJ1-2, with 11 bases matching TRBD1. V dropped 1 base and J dropped 7; count of bases not matched to a gene: 2. Germline V lookup: CDR1 SGHTA, CDR2 FQGNSA. The CDR3 runs to 14 residues. The CDR3 protein is CASSLGTGGRGYTF. In DNA, the CDR3 is TGTGCCAGCAGCTTAGGGACAGGGGGCCGTGGCTACACCTTC.

The chain recombines TRBV29-1 with TRBJ2-1; 12 positions match TRBD1. The CDR3 has 15 residues. The germline gives CDR1 SQVTM, CDR2 ANQGSEA. The V and J ends lost 1 base and 2 bases, in that order; junction bases with no gene match: 0. The CDR3 region is CSVEGDRGPYNEQFF. The CDR3, as DNA: TGCAGCGTTGAAGGGGACAGGGGGCCCTACAATGAGCAGTTCTTC.

V is TRBV20-1 and J is TRBJ1-1; D perhaps matches TRBD1 (5 bases). V was clipped by 7 bases and J by 6 bases, with 9 bases between them. CDR1 and CDR2 from the germline V gene are DFQATT and SNEGSKA (reference sequence). The CDR3 consists of 10 residues. The chain's CDR3 is CSGGAAEAFF. In DNA form, the CDR3 reads TGCAGTGGCGGGGCCGCTGAAGCTTTCTTT.

This clonotype was counted once. The CDR3 here is CASSLKPGQGQPQYGYTF. CDR3 DNA: TGTGCCAGCAGCTTAAAACCGGGGCAGGGGCAACCTCAATATGGCTACACCTTC. The chain has TRBV7-6 and TRBJ1-2, with a weak D call TRBD1 (6 bases). Germline V CDR1 and CDR2: SGHVS, FNYEAQ. The CDR3 has 18 residues. Trimming pared 2 bases from V and 5 bases from J, leaving 24 bases between.

The chain links TRBV29-1 to TRBJ1-1, with D possibly TRBD1 on 6 matching bases. V shed 5 bases and J shed 4 bases, with 17 bases lying between them. CDR3 length: 14 residues. The germline V gene has CDR1 SQVTM and CDR2 ANQGSEA. The CDR3 sequence is CSVIRNRVGTEAFF. CDR3 in DNA: TGCAGCGTTATCAGAAACAGGGTAGGCACTGAAGCTTTCTTT. The full variable domain, with the rest looked up from reference TRBV29-1 and TRBJ1-1, is SAVISQKPSRDICQRGTSLTIQCQVDSQVTMMFWYRQQPGQSLTLIATANQGSEATYESGFVIDKFPISRPNLTFSTLTVSNMSPEDSSIYLCSVIRNRVGTEAFFGQGTRLTVV.

The V and J genes are TRBV6-5 and TRBJ2-5, with 8 positions matching TRBD1. With V trimmed by 5 bases and J by 5 bases, 10 bases remained unmatched. The germline V gene has CDR1 MNHEY and CDR2 SVGAGI. The CDR3 is 15 residues long. The CDR3 loop reads CASSPRQGSDETQYF. CDR3 nucleotides: TGTGCCAGCAGTCCGAGACAGGGGAGCGACGAGACCCAGTACTTC.

The V gene is TRBV20-1, the J gene TRBJ1-3; D remains ambiguous. CDR1 is DFQATT and CDR2 is SNEGSKA in the germline V gene (reference sequence). Trimming stripped 1 base from V and 3 bases from J, with 7 bases between. The CDR3 totals 13 residues. This CDR3 is CSARGANGNTIYF. DNA for the CDR3: TGCAGTGCTAGAGGAGCCAATGGAAACACCATATATTTT.

In its sample, this clonotype was seen many times. The chain carries TRBV7-2 and TRBJ1-1; D is possibly TRBD1 (6 bases). Germline V gene lookup returns CDR1 SGHTA and CDR2 FQGNSA. The CDR3 has 13 residues. V was cut by 1 base and J by 10 bases, with 13 bases left in between. CDR3 amino acids: CASSLDRGEAAFF. The CDR3 coding sequence is TGTGCCAGCAGCTTAGATAGGGGGGAGGCAGCTTTCTTT.

The table lists this clonotype with a few counts. The chain has TRBV4-1 and TRBJ1-5; D possibly corresponds to TRBD1 (6 bases). The CDR3 has 18 amino acids. Trimming left V 0 bases short and J 6 bases short, with 21 bases between. Germline CDR1 and CDR2: MGHRA and YSYEKL. In DNA, the CDR3 is TGCGCCAGCAGCCAAGATGGGGGGCCGGGGGCTTTTAGTCAGCCCCAGCATTTT. As protein: CASSQDGGPGAFSQPQHF.

This chain connects TRBV7-2 to TRBJ2-7; D gene uncertain. The V end was cut by 5 bases, the J end by 4 bases, with 12 bases between. Germline CDR1 and CDR2: SGHTA and FQGNSA. The CDR3 consists of 13 residues. CDR3 amino acids: CASSPAAGYEQYF. The CDR3 DNA reads TGTGCCAGCAGCCCCGCGGCAGGATACGAGCAGTACTTC.

This clonotype has more than one count but fewer than ten. The chain has TRBV19 and TRBJ2-5, with D maybe TRBD1 (6 bases). CDR1 is LNHDA, CDR2 SQIVND, per germline (reference sequence). Trimming left V 3 bases short and J 4 bases short, with 18 bases between. This CDR3 contains 16 residues. DNA of the CDR3: TGTGCCAGTAGTATCAAGGGCCGGACAGATCGAGAGACCCAGTACTTC. Translation: CASSIKGRTDRETQYF.

The rearrangement uses TRBV12-3 or TRBV12-4 and TRBJ1-6; no clear D gene. The ends were cut back, 3 bases at V and 7 bases at J, with 7 bases in the middle. The CDR3 has 13 residues. CDR3 DNA: TGTGCCAGCAGTTTGAAGTACAATTCACCCCTCCACTTT. Encoded protein: CASSLKYNSPLHF.

This chain joins TRBV12-3 or TRBV12-4 and TRBJ2-6; D ambiguous. Trimming took 7 bases from V and 4 from J, leaving 14 bases between them. The CDR3 length is 15 residues. CDR3 coding DNA: TGTGCCAGCACCGCCGGCAGAGCGGGGGCCAACGTCCTGACTTTC. Protein product: CASTAGRAGANVLTF.

This sequence joins TRBV7-2 and TRBJ2-7, with D possibly matching TRBD2 (7 bases). The V end was cut by 10 bases, the J end by 0 bases, with 19 bases between. CDR1 is SGHTA and CDR2 is FQGNSA in the germline V gene. CDR3 length: 15 amino acids. The CDR3 region has the DNA TGTGCCACCCACCGACGGGCGGGGGCCTCCTACGAGCAGTACTTC. This translates into CATHRRAGASYEQYF.

A few counts support this clonotype. J is TRBJ2-7 and V is TRBV6-6; 8 nucleotides line up with TRBD2. Losses at the gene ends were 6 bases for V and 5 bases for J; bases not matched to a gene: 18. CDR3 length: 17 residues. From germline, CDR1 is MNHNY and CDR2 SVGAGI (reference sequence). The CDR3 DNA follows: TGTGCCAGCAGCCCCCGGGGGGGGGGGGAAGGTAGGGACGAGCAGTACTTC. It encodes CASSPRGGGEGRDEQYF.

The genes are TRBV5-1 and TRBJ2-1; tentatively, D is TRBD2 (5 bases). This CDR3 has 15 amino acids. Germline V gene data show CDR1 as SGHRS and CDR2 as YFSETQ. V was clipped by 8 bases and J by 2 bases, with 17 bases between them. This CDR3 is CASAVERSPYNEQFF. CDR3 nucleotides: TGCGCCAGTGCGGTGGAGCGGTCCCCCTACAATGAGCAGTTCTTC. Filled out from reference TRBV5-1 and TRBJ2-1, the complete variable domain reads KAGVTQTPRYLIKTRGQQVTLSCSPISGHRSVSWYQQTPGQGLQFLFEYFSETQRNKGNFPGRFSGRQFSNSRSEMNVSTLELGDSALYLCASAVERSPYNEQFFGPGTRLTVL.

This chain uses TRBV29-1 with TRBJ2-5; the match to TRBD2 covers 7 bases. The germline V gene encodes CDR1 SQVTM and CDR2 ANQGSEA. After removal of 4 bases from V and 4 bases from J, the junction contained 9 bases not matched to a gene. The length of the CDR3 is 14 residues. Written as DNA, the CDR3 is TGCAGCGTTGCTGGGCGACTAGCCCTAGAGACCCAGTACTTC. Its translation is CSVAGRLALETQYF.

This clonotype was counted between two and nine times. The chain recombines TRBV19 with TRBJ2-7, with D maybe TRBD2 (6 bases). V was cut by 3 bases and J by 2 bases, with 11 bases left in between. CDR3 length: 14 residues. Germline V gene data show CDR1 as LNHDA and CDR2 as SQIVND (reference sequence). The CDR3 sequence: CASSMHRETYEQYF. The CDR3 region has the DNA TGTGCCAGTAGTATGCACCGGGAGACCTACGAGCAGTACTTC.

This clonotype turned up a few times. The chain recombines TRBV7-9 with TRBJ2-1; D is possibly TRBD1 (5 bases). CDR1 is SEHNR and CDR2 is FQNEAQ in the germline V gene (reference sequence). This CDR3 has 14 residues. The V end lost 0 bases, the J end lost 9 bases, and 12 bases lay between the germline ends. CDR3 protein: CASSLAGGQVEQFF. CDR3 coding DNA: TGTGCCAGCAGCTTAGCTGGTGGACAAGTTGAGCAGTTCTTC. The whole variable domain, remainder taken from reference TRBV7-9 and TRBJ2-1, is DTGVSQNPRHKITKRGQNVTFRCDPISEHNRLYWYRQTLGQGPEFLTYFQNEAQLEKSRLLSDRFSAERPKGSFSTLEIQRTEQGDSAMYLCASSLAGGQVEQFFGPGTRLTVL.

In the case of this clonotype: One end of the junction fails to match germline, which may point to a read error. This chain connects TRBV6-1 to TRBJ2-4; no clear D. The length of the CDR3 is 12 residues. CDR1 is MNHNS and CDR2 is SASEGT in the germline V gene. DNA for the CDR3: TGTGCCAGCAGTGAAGAGAGCCCAGGATTCGTATTC. Translating gives CASSEESPGFVF.

A few counts support this clonotype. The genes are TRBV7-2 and TRBJ2-3, with D hard to call. V lost 5 bases and J lost 4, with 10 bases in between. The CDR3 length is 13 residues. The germline CDR1 and CDR2 sequences are SGHTA and FQGNSA. Here the CDR3 DNA reads TGTGCCAGCAGCCCACCCCCCGCAGATACGCAGTATTTT. Translated, it gives CASSPPPADTQYF.

In this sample, this clonotype turned up a few times. The rearrangement links TRBV12-3 or TRBV12-4 to TRBJ1-6, with D possibly TRBD1 on 6 matching bases. The length of the CDR3 is 14 residues. Trimming left V 5 bases short and J 7 bases short, with 12 bases between. DNA for the CDR3: TGTGCCAGCAGTCCTCAGGGGACGAATTCACCCCTCCACTTT. This codes for CASSPQGTNSPLHF.

As concerns this clonotype: A junction end diverges from the germline sequence, so it may reflect a read error. The chain employs TRBV7-2 and TRBJ2-7, with D unresolved. The CDR3 loop spans 14 amino acids. In germline, CDR1 is SGHTA, CDR2 FQGNSA. The CDR3 DNA is TGTGCCAGCGGCTTAGAATCCCCTACCTACGAGCAGTACTTC. It specifies CASGLESPTYEQYF.

This clonotype appeared a few times. J is TRBJ1-6 and V is TRBV6-8; D is unresolved. This CDR3 is built from 13 residues. Germline V gene lookup returns CDR1 MNHGY and CDR2 SAAAGT. V was trimmed by 7 bases and J by 7 bases, leaving 11 bases between them. The CDR3 sequence is CASTAVLNSPLHF. The CDR3 nucleotides are TGTGCCAGCACCGCGGTTCTAAATTCACCCCTCCACTTT.

Turning to this clonotype: A much larger clone differs by one base, so this may be a read error. This chain connects TRBV7-9 to TRBJ1-2, with D uncertain. CDR3 size: 13 residues. Germline CDR1 SEHNR, CDR2 FQNEAQ (reference sequence). The ends were cut back, 2 bases at V and 9 bases at J, with 13 bases in the middle. The CDR3 bases are TGTGCCAGCAGCTTAACCACAGTGGGCCGCTACACCTTC. It is translated as CASSLTTVGRYTF. Full variable domain (remainder filled in from reference TRBV7-9 and TRBJ1-2): DTGVSQNPRHKITKRGQNVTFRCDPISEHNRLYWYRQTLGQGPEFLTYFQNEAQLEKSRLLSDRFSAERPKGSFSTLEIQRTEQGDSAMYLCASSLTTVGRYTFGSGTRLTVV.